A single sample gave rise to the 22 T cell receptor beta chains below, sequenced in a study of cytomegalovirus exposure and HLA in healthy donors. PCR primers comprised 60 Vbeta and 13 Jbeta primers. Assay used: immunoSEQ multiplex PCR; TCRdb lists only in-frame clones, some missing. The data contain about 190,000 clones, 79% of them singletons. The sample consisted of PBMCs. Receptors were obtained from a young woman in good health and CMV-seronegative.

This clone was detected only a few times. The V call is TRBV6-5, the J call TRBJ1-2; TRBD1 aligns across 8 bases. The junction had 11 bases not matched to a gene; V was cut back by 7 bases and J by 4 bases. The length of the CDR3 is 15 residues. The V gene's germline CDR1 is MNHEY and CDR2 SVGAGI. CDR3 DNA: TGTGCCAGCACGACCGGACCCGGACAGGGCTATGGCTACACCTTC. Translating it yields CASTTGPGQGYGYTF.

The chain employs TRBV27 and TRBJ2-1; 8 bases are a match to TRBD2. This CDR3 has 15 residues. Germline trimming cut 5 bases from V and 4 bases from J; bases unmatched to any gene: 7. CDR1 and CDR2 from the germline V gene are MNHEY and SMNVEV (reference sequence). In DNA form, the CDR3 reads TGTGCCAGCAGTCGTCTAGCGGGTGTTTACAATGAGCAGTTCTTC. Its translation: CASSRLAGVYNEQFF.

Points on this clone: This same CDR3 is encoded by further DNA sequences in the sample. V and J are TRBV5-1 and TRBJ1-1; D call uncertain. Looked up from germline, CDR1 is SGHRS and CDR2 is YFSETQ. This CDR3 is built from 14 residues. Trimming took 0 bases from V and 1 from J, leaving 7 bases between them. The CDR3 loop reads CASSLAGGNTEAFF. CDR3 bases: TGCGCCAGCAGCTTGGCGGGAGGGAACACTGAAGCTTTCTTT.

This clone was detected only once. This chain links TRBV11-3 with TRBJ2-3, with TRBD2 as a possible D gene (6 bases). The CDR3 contains 15 residues. CDR1 is SGHNT, CDR2 YENEEA, per germline. Between the trimmed V and J ends, which lost 4 bases and 2 bases, there was a span of 13 bases. The CDR3 region is CASSSGDSYTDTQYF. In nucleotides, the CDR3 is TGTGCCAGCAGCTCTGGGGACTCTTACACAGATACGCAGTATTTT.

This clone was observed a few times. This chain joins TRBV6-1 and TRBJ1-1; D is unclear. V shed 1 base and J shed 0 bases, with 12 bases lying between them. Germline assignment: CDR1 MNHNS and CDR2 SASEGT. The CDR3 runs 16 residues. CDR3 DNA: TGTGCCAGCAGTGAAGTCAGGCAGACCATGAACACTGAAGCTTTCTTT. Translating gives CASSEVRQTMNTEAFF.

This clone was recorded once. The V and J genes are TRBV28 and TRBJ2-7, with 7 bases aligning to TRBD2. CDR3 length: 13 amino acids. The germline V gene encodes CDR1 MDHEN and CDR2 SYDVKM. The J segment lost 4 bases and the V segment lost 7 bases, leaving 7 bases of the junction unmatched. DNA for the CDR3: TGTGCCAGCACCCGGGGAGGGGCTTACGAGCAGTACTTC. This codes for CASTRGGAYEQYF.

CDR3 nucleotides: TGTGCAGGCAAGGGAGGGGGCTCCTACGAGCAGTACTTC. It translates to CAGKGGGSYEQYF. The chain joins TRBV6-1 to TRBJ2-7; D might be TRBD2 (7 bases). Germline V CDR1 and CDR2: MNHNS, SASEGT. CDR3 length: 13 residues.

The V gene is TRBV7-8, the J gene TRBJ1-5; D unclear. The CDR3 is made up of 13 amino acids. V was cut by 1 base and J by 6 bases, with 7 bases left in between. Germline CDR1 SGHVS, CDR2 FQNEAQ. The CDR3 DNA follows: TGTGCCAGCAGCTTAGTAGAGGGTCAGCCCCAGCATTTT. This sequence encodes CASSLVEGQPQHF.

This chain connects TRBV28 to TRBJ2-3; D is uncertain. Germline V gene sequence: CDR1 MDHEN, CDR2 SYDVKM. This CDR3 spans 16 amino acids. The germline V and J ends were trimmed by 3 bases and 0 bases, with 13 bases remaining between them. CDR3 region: CASSFGAETSTDTQYF. DNA for the CDR3: TGTGCCAGCAGTTTCGGTGCGGAAACTAGCACAGATACGCAGTATTTT.

The chain combines TRBV13 with TRBJ2-7; TRBD2 aligns across 8 bases. From germline, CDR1 is PRHDT and CDR2 FYEKMQ (reference sequence). V was pared by 1 base and J by 4 bases, with 6 bases of the junction left unmatched. The length of the CDR3 is 15 residues. The CDR3 coding sequence is TGTGCCAGCAGCTTAGAGGCTAGCGGGCAATACGAGCAGTACTTC. Translating it yields CASSLEASGQYEQYF.

This chain connects TRBV28 to TRBJ2-7; 7 positions agree with TRBD1. With 10 bases clipped from V and 7 bases from J, the junction kept 7 bases outside the gene matches. The CDR3 has 11 residues. Germline CDR1 and CDR2: MDHEN and SYDVKM. The CDR3 DNA sequence: TGTGCCACCTCGCCAGGGGGAGAGCAGTACTTC. Amino acids: CATSPGGEQYF.

Here the CDR3 reads CASRKPGQGFSDQPQHF. For the CDR3, the DNA is TGTGCCAGCAGGAAGCCGGGACAGGGTTTTTCGGATCAGCCCCAGCATTTT. The chain employs TRBV2 and TRBJ1-5; 9 nucleotides line up with TRBD1. With 6 bases clipped from V and 5 bases from J, the junction kept 14 bases outside the gene matches. Germline lookup yields CDR1 SNHLY and CDR2 FYNNEI. The CDR3 runs to 17 residues. Together with reference TRBV2 and TRBJ1-5, the CDR3 gives the full variable domain: EPEVTQTPSHQVTQMGQEVILRCVPISNHLYFYWYRQILGQKVEFLVSFYNNEISEKSEIFDDQFSVERPDGSNFTLKIRSTKLEDSAMYFCASRKPGQGFSDQPQHFGDGTRLSIL.

This chain links TRBV27 with TRBJ2-1; 16 bases are a match to TRBD2. The germline V gene encodes CDR1 MNHEY and CDR2 SMNVEV (reference sequence). The junction had 11 bases not matched to a gene; V was cut back by 6 bases and J by 0 bases. The CDR3 runs to 20 residues. CDR3 residues: CASSRAPGLAGGSSYNEQFF. CDR3 DNA: TGTGCCAGCAGCCGCGCTCCGGGACTAGCGGGAGGGAGCTCCTACAATGAGCAGTTCTTC.

The chain recombines TRBV4-2 with TRBJ2-5; D possibly corresponds to TRBD1 (6 bases). Per germline, CDR1 LGHNA and CDR2 YNFKEQ. The CDR3 covers 15 residues. Trimming left V 2 bases short and J 1 base short, with 11 bases between. The CDR3 loop reads CASSQPGTTQETQYF. The CDR3 bases are TGTGCCAGCAGCCAACCCGGGACAACCCAAGAGACCCAGTACTTC.

V gene TRBV27 combines with J gene TRBJ2-5; possible D gene TRBD2, 6 bases. Germline V gives CDR1 MNHEY, CDR2 SMNVEV (reference sequence). V shed 0 bases and J shed 0 bases, with 8 bases lying between them. The CDR3 sequence is 15 residues long. The DNA for the CDR3 is TGTGCCAGCAGTTTATCCTCGGGGGACCAAGAGACCCAGTACTTC. Translated, it gives CASSLSSGDQETQYF.

The genes are TRBV19 and TRBJ2-7; possibly TRBD2 for D (5 bases). The V end lost 5 bases, the J end lost 7 bases, and 15 bases lay between the germline ends. Germline CDR1 and CDR2: LNHDA and SQIVND (reference sequence). The CDR3 sequence is 13 residues long. CDR3 DNA sequence: TGTGCCAGTAGTGGTGGAGGTACGAGTGAGCAGTACTTC. Translation gives CASSGGGTSEQYF. The whole variable domain, remainder taken from reference TRBV19 and TRBJ2-7, is DGGITQSPKYLFRKEGQNVTLSCEQNLNHDAMYWYRQDPGQGLRLIYYSQIVNDFQKGDIAEGYSVSREKKESFPLTVTSAQKNPTAFYLCASSGGGTSEQYFGPGTRLTVT.

The genes are TRBV6-1 and TRBJ2-5, with 8 positions matching TRBD1. Germline V lookup: CDR1 MNHNS, CDR2 SASEGT. Trimming cost V 5 bases and J 4 bases; bases outside gene matches: 6. This CDR3 is built from 14 residues. The CDR3 DNA reads as TGTGCCAGCAGTTCGGGACAGGTGGTAGAGACCCAGTACTTC. It specifies CASSSGQVVETQYF.

This clone was recorded once. The chain uses TRBV5-1 and TRBJ2-2; TRBD1 agrees at 11 bases. The CDR3 has 17 residues. The V gene's germline CDR1 is SGHRS and CDR2 YFSETQ. J lost 0 bases, V lost 1 base, and 2 bases had no gene match. The CDR3 DNA is TGCGCCAGCAGCTTGCGGGGACAGGGGGCGAACACCGGGGAGCTGTTTTTT. It specifies CASSLRGQGANTGELFF.

The V and J genes are TRBV10-3 and TRBJ2-1; TRBD2 matches 8 bases. CDR1 is ENHRY and CDR2 is SYGVKD in the germline V gene. CDR3 length: 15 amino acids. The V segment lost 6 bases and the J segment 6 bases; nucleotides outside the gene matches: 10. The CDR3 DNA is TGTGCCATCAGCATGGGACTAGGCTTCCTCAATGAGCAGTTCTTC. Translation gives CAISMGLGFLNEQFF.

V and J are TRBV19 and TRBJ2-1, with D tentatively TRBD2 (5 bases). This CDR3 comprises 12 residues. V gave up 6 bases and J gave up 5 bases, with 8 bases separating them. The V gene's germline CDR1 is LNHDA and CDR2 SQIVND (reference sequence). The CDR3 sequence: CASSLGDNEQFF. The DNA of the CDR3 is TGTGCCAGTAGCTTGGGAGACAATGAGCAGTTCTTC.

This clone is a singleton in its sample. The chain is built from TRBV11-2 and TRBJ2-7; D may be TRBD1 (5 bases). The CDR3 is made up of 13 amino acids. V was trimmed by 6 bases and J by 5 bases, leaving 14 bases between them. CDR1 is SGHAT, CDR2 FQNNGV, per germline. In DNA form, the CDR3 reads TGTGCCAGCAGTCCACAGGCTTGGGACGAGCAGTACTTC. Encoded protein: CASSPQAWDEQYF.

The chain links TRBV7-2 to TRBJ1-5, with 8 bases matching TRBD1. V trimming: 1 base; J trimming: 4 bases; junction bases outside the gene matches: 3. Germline V gene data show CDR1 as SGHTA and CDR2 as FQGNSA. The CDR3 is 15 residues long. The DNA for the CDR3 is TGTGCCAGCAGCTTAGAGTGGACAGGGAATCAGCCCCAGCATTTT. Translation gives CASSLEWTGNQPQHF.